The T cell receptor beta chain under discussion was sequenced for a study of blood T cell repertoires in COVID-19. The CDR3 covers 16 residues. Germline V gene sequence: CDR1 MNHEY, CDR2 SVGEGT. V shed 2 bases and J shed 5 bases, with 15 bases lying between them. Method: immunoSEQ multiplex PCR; TCRdb's copy keeps in-frame clones and lacks some. The table lists 200,000 to 250,000 clones, 80% to 90% of them singletons. The origin of this receptor is a woman aged 40 to 55 with acute COVID-19. Material for sequencing was PBMCs or T cells enriched from blood (not recorded which). The rearrangement uses TRBV6-2 or TRBV6-3 and TRBJ1-4; no reliable D call. Written as DNA, the CDR3 is TGTGCCAGCAGTTACGTTCCCCTGACGGGGAATGAAAAACTGTTTTTT. It translates to CASSYVPLTGNEKLFF.